Only a few counts were recorded for the clone carrying this T cell receptor (beta chain). These data come from a study of cytomegalovirus exposure and HLA in healthy donors. This PCR relied on a set of 60 Vbeta primers and 13 Jbeta primers. The assay was immunoSEQ multiplex PCR, and TCRdb's table has in-frame clones only and misses some. The sample has about 140,000 clones; about 61% are singletons. Germline assignment: CDR1 MGHRA and CDR2 YSYEKL. CDR3 length: 14 residues. The chain links TRBV4-1 to TRBJ2-5; no reliable D call. Near its end, the DNA agrees better with TRBJ2-7, so the J call may be wrong. The receptor was isolated from a male donor in good health and CMV-seronegative. The sequenced material came from PBMCs. The CDR3 here is CASSQEVSSYEQYF. CDR3 DNA sequence: TGCGCCAGCAGCCAAGAAGTGAGTTCCTACGAGCAGTACTTC.